These T cell receptor beta chains were read from a single sample in a study of response to subunit inactivated influenza vaccine. A single record per CDR3 protein comes from TCRdb applying MiXCR to the RT-PCR reads. The table includes about 620,000 distinct CDR3 sequences, around 11% detected once. These records were also assigned to another study, of T cells expressing NK-cell markers.

The source was PBMCs from blood, collected on the day of vaccination. The receptor set was obtained from a man between 50 and 59 years old who received an inactivated influenza vaccine. CDR3s include the opening cysteine and the closing phenylalanine or tryptophan. The D gene is left open where the match is weak. For some rows the clone size is stated as once, few or many, or as a class when expanded; others skip it.

TRBJ2-1 | - | 17 | TRBD2 | TRBV7-9 | CASSLVPSGKVYNEQFF | TGTGCCAGCAGCTTAGTACCTAGCGGGAAGGTTTACAATGAGCAGTTCTTC
TRBJ2-2 | - | 15 | TRBD1 | TRBV5-1 | CASSEDRPNTGELFF | TGCGCCAGCAGCGAGGACAGGCCTAACACCGGGGAGCTGTTTTTT
TRBJ2-5 | few | 16 | TRBD1 | TRBV7-8 | CASSFGQGRLGETQYF | TGTGCCAGCAGCTTCGGACAGGGGAGATTGGGAGAGACCCAGTACTTC
TRBJ1-3 | - | 15 | TRBD1 | TRBV6-5 | CASSIQGAQGNTIYF | TGTGCCAGCAGTATACAGGGGGCTCAAGGAAACACCATATATTTT
TRBJ2-3 | few | 14 | - | TRBV6-1 | CASNGGHSTDTQYF | TGTGCCAGCAACGGGGGACATAGCACAGATACGCAGTATTTT
TRBJ2-7 | few | 15 | TRBD2 | TRBV29-1 | CSVTIGGGDSYEQYF | TGCAGCGTTACCATCGGCGGGGGGGACTCCTACGAGCAGTACTTC
TRBJ1-5 | - | 12 | TRBD1 | TRBV28 | CASTTGEQPQHF | TGTGCCAGCACAACAGGGGAGCAGCCCCAGCATTTT
TRBJ2-2 | few | 14 | - | TRBV12-3/TRBV12-4 | CASTWTGNTGELFF | TGTGCCAGCACTTGGACGGGAAACACCGGGGAGCTGTTTTTT
TRBJ2-7 | - | 16 | TRBD2 | TRBV4-2 | CASSQDPSGGSYEQYF | TGTGCCAGCAGCCAAGATCCTAGCGGGGGCTCCTACGAGCAGTACTTC
TRBJ1-6 | - | 12 | - | TRBV20-1 | CSAGRTNSPLHF | TGCAGTGCCGGACGTACTAATTCACCCCTCCACTTT
TRBJ2-3 | few | 15 | TRBD1 | TRBV15 | CATSRVTGILHTQYF | TGTGCCACCAGCAGAGTGACAGGGATATTGCATACGCAGTATTTT
TRBJ1-2 | - | 12 | - | TRBV20-1 | CSALAGSYGYTF | TGCAGTGCTTTAGCGGGTTCCTATGGCTACACCTTC
TRBJ2-1 | few | 15 | TRBD2 | TRBV2 | CASSGGLAGYNEQFF | TGTGCCAGCAGTGGTGGGCTAGCGGGTTACAATGAGCAGTTCTTC
TRBJ2-3 | few | 14 | - | TRBV5-6 | CASSRDRVTDTQYF | TGTGCCAGCAGCCGGGACCGAGTCACAGATACGCAGTATTTT
TRBJ2-4 | - | 16 | - | TRBV3-1 | CASSQAGRGAKNIQYF | TGTGCCAGCAGCCAAGCAGGACGGGGGGCCAAAAACATTCAGTACTTC
TRBJ2-7 | few | 12 | - | TRBV3-1 | CASSTLPYEQYF | TGTGCCAGCAGTACCCTACCATACGAGCAGTACTTC
TRBJ2-7 | few | 13 | - | TRBV6-2/TRBV6-3 | CASSFSQGYEQYF | TGTGCCAGCAGTTTCTCTCAGGGTTACGAGCAGTACTTC
TRBJ2-2 | few | 16 | TRBD2 | TRBV18 | CASSPPGTRGTGELFF | TGTGCCAGCTCACCACCCGGGACTAGGGGCACCGGGGAGCTGTTTTTT
TRBJ2-4 | few | 13 | - | TRBV7-9 | CASSLDSENIQYF | TGTGCCAGCAGCTTAGATTCAGAAAACATTCAGTACTTC
TRBJ1-1 | few | 12 | - | TRBV9 | CASSPQNTEAFF | TGTGCCAGCAGCCCTCAGAACACTGAAGCTTTCTTT
TRBJ1-1 | many | 16 | - | TRBV4-3 | CASSQDQTAMNTEAFF | TGCGCCAGCAGCCAAGATCAGACAGCCATGAACACTGAAGCTTTCTTT
TRBJ2-1 | many | 14 | - | TRBV11-2 | CASSLGQGMSEQFF | TGTGCCAGCAGCTTAGGCCAGGGTATGAGTGAGCAGTTCTTC
TRBJ2-5 | few | 15 | - | TRBV29-1 | CSVDGLSGSQETQYF | TGCAGCGTTGATGGGTTGTCAGGCTCTCAAGAGACCCAGTACTTC
TRBJ2-3 | - | 17 | - | TRBV2 | CASSALQSGTSTDTQYF | TGTGCCAGCAGTGCCCTCCAAAGCGGAACTAGCACAGATACGCAGTATTTT
TRBJ2-2 | - | 15 | - | TRBV28 | CASSRLGVDTGELFF | TGTGCCAGCAGCCGACTCGGGGTCGACACCGGGGAGCTGTTTTTT
TRBJ2-2 | - | 13 | - | TRBV24-1 | CATSAQRLGELFF | TGTGCCACCAGTGCCCAAAGGTTGGGGGAGCTGTTTTTT
TRBJ2-1 | few | 14 | TRBD2 | TRBV10-3 | CAIKREEKYNEQFF | TGTGCCATTAAGCGGGAAGAGAAGTACAATGAGCAGTTCTTC
TRBJ2-7 | few | 14 | - | TRBV5-1 | CASSDGLGIYEQYF | TGCGCCAGCAGCGATGGCCTGGGTATTTACGAGCAGTACTTC
TRBJ2-2 | few | 17 | TRBD1 | TRBV7-6 | CASSFSVDRDDTGELFF | TGTGCCAGCAGCTTTAGTGTGGACAGGGATGACACCGGGGAGCTGTTTTTT
TRBJ2-1 | few | 16 | - | TRBV4-1 | CASSQGSRPPHNEQFF | TGCGCCAGCAGCCAAGGTAGTCGGCCCCCCCACAATGAGCAGTTCTTC
TRBJ1-1 | few | 14 | - | TRBV20-1 | CSAQAGPRNTEAFF | TGCAGTGCTCAAGCCGGGCCCCGGAACACTGAAGCTTTCTTT
TRBJ1-2 | many | 15 | - | TRBV4-1 | CASSQVSQGGYGYTF | TGCGCCAGCAGCCAAGTCAGTCAGGGCGGGTATGGCTACACCTTC
TRBJ2-7 | - | 15 | TRBD1 | TRBV12-3/TRBV12-4 | CASILYRGGTYEQYF | TGTGCCAGCATCCTGTACAGGGGTGGGACCTACGAGCAGTACTTC
TRBJ1-1 | - | 14 | - | TRBV6-1 | CASSERGRNTEAFF | TGTGCCAGCAGTGAAAGAGGGAGGAACACTGAAGCTTTCTTT
TRBJ2-7 | few | 13 | - | TRBV7-8 | CASSPREPYEQYF | TGTGCCAGCAGCCCACGGGAACCCTACGAGCAGTACTTC
TRBJ2-1 | - | 12 | - | TRBV5-1 | CASSLNMGEQFF | TGCGCCAGCAGCTTGAATATGGGTGAGCAGTTCTTC
TRBJ2-5 | few | 14 | TRBD2 | TRBV20-1 | CSAFLAGGQETQYF | TGCAGTGCTTTTTTAGCGGGGGGACAAGAGACCCAGTACTTC
TRBJ2-7 | few | 11 | - | TRBV12-3/TRBV12-4 | CASRTGVEQYF | TGTGCCAGCAGGACGGGAGTCGAGCAGTACTTC
TRBJ2-1 | many | 14 | - | TRBV7-2 | CASSLAGEGNEQFF | TGTGCCAGCAGCTTAGCGGGAGAAGGTAATGAGCAGTTCTTC
TRBJ1-5 | few | 13 | TRBD1 | TRBV7-9 | CASSLGRQGLRHF | TGTGCCAGCAGCTTAGGAAGACAGGGCCTAAGGCATTTT
TRBJ1-2 | - | 14 | - | TRBV6-2/TRBV6-3 | CASTQTDLLYGYTF | TGTGCCAGCACCCAGACAGACCTCCTCTATGGCTACACCTTC
TRBJ2-1 | - | 14 | - | TRBV24-1 | CATNGGSSNNEQFF | TGTGCCACCAATGGAGGAAGCTCGAACAATGAGCAGTTCTTC
TRBJ2-5 | few | 12 | - | TRBV16 | CASSQSEETQYF | TGTGCCAGCAGCCAATCAGAAGAGACCCAGTACTTC
TRBJ1-2 | - | 15 | - | TRBV21-1 | CASSKIGGAYYGYTF | TGTGCCAGCAGCAAAATAGGGGGGGCATACTATGGCTACACCTTC
TRBJ2-2 | - | 14 | - | TRBV7-2 | CASSPDTVTGELFF | TGTGCCAGCAGCCCCGACACAGTCACCGGGGAGCTGTTTTTT
TRBJ2-1 | few | 11 | - | TRBV6-2/TRBV6-3 | CASSSGVEQFF | TGTGCCAGCAGTTCCGGGGTTGAGCAGTTCTTC
TRBJ2-7 | - | 13 | TRBD2 | TRBV15 | CATSPRGGDEQYF | TGTGCCACCAGCCCCCGGGGAGGGGACGAGCAGTACTTC
TRBJ2-1 | - | 17 | TRBD2 | TRBV15 | CATSRTHRASGYNEQFF | TGTGCCACCAGCCGCACCCATCGGGCTAGCGGTTACAATGAGCAGTTCTTC
TRBJ2-5 | - | 13 | - | TRBV7-2 | CASSPSYQETQYF | TGTGCCAGCAGCCCGTCTTACCAAGAGACCCAGTACTTC
TRBJ1-1 | - | 14 | - | TRBV4-2 | CASSQATGNTEAFF | TGTGCCAGCAGCCAAGCGACTGGGAACACTGAAGCTTTCTTT
TRBJ2-5 | few | 13 | TRBD2 | TRBV29-1 | CSVSSGMYETQYF | TGCAGCGTTTCAAGCGGGATGTACGAGACCCAGTACTTC
TRBJ2-7 | few | 10 | - | TRBV3-1 | CASSQVEQYF | TGTGCCAGCAGCCAAGTAGAGCAGTACTTC
TRBJ2-3 | many | 13 | - | TRBV12-3/TRBV12-4 | CASSPIWGGTQYF | TGTGCCAGCAGCCCTATCTGGGGAGGAACGCAGTATTTT
TRBJ1-6 | - | 13 | TRBD1 | TRBV10-3 | CAINPGGNSPLHF | TGTGCCATCAATCCAGGGGGTAATTCACCCCTCCACTTT
TRBJ2-7 | few | 14 | - | TRBV7-2 | CASSPGGPYYEQYF | TGTGCCAGCAGCCCCGGAGGCCCGTACTACGAGCAGTACTTC
TRBJ2-1 | many | 18 | TRBD2 | TRBV20-1 | CSATDHEREGRRINEQFF | TGCAGTGCTACCGACCATGAGCGGGAGGGGCGACGGATCAATGAGCAGTTCTTC
TRBJ2-5 | - | 14 | - | TRBV24-1 | CATPAPPERETQYF | TGTGCCACACCTGCCCCCCCGGAGCGTGAGACCCAGTACTTC
TRBJ2-5 | few | 16 | - | TRBV7-9 | CASSLAKGVGEETQYF | TGTGCCAGCAGCTTAGCGAAGGGTGTGGGGGAAGAGACCCAGTACTTC